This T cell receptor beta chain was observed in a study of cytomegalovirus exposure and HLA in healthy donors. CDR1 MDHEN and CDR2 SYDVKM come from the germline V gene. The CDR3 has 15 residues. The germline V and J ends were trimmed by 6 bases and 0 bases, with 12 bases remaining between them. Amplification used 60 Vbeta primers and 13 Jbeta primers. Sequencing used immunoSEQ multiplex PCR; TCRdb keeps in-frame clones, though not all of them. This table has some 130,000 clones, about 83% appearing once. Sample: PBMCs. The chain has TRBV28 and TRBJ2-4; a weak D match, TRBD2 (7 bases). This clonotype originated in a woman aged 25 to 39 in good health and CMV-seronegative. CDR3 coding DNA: TGTGCCAGCAGACTAGGGGGGGTAGCCAAAAACATTCAGTACTTC. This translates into CASRLGGVAKNIQYF. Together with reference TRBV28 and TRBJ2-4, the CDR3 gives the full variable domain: DVKVTQSSRYLVKRTGEKVFLECVQDMDHENMFWYRQDPGLGLRLIYFSYDVKMKEKGDIPEGYSVSREKKERFSLILESASTNQTSMYLCASRLGGVAKNIQYFGAGTRLSVL.